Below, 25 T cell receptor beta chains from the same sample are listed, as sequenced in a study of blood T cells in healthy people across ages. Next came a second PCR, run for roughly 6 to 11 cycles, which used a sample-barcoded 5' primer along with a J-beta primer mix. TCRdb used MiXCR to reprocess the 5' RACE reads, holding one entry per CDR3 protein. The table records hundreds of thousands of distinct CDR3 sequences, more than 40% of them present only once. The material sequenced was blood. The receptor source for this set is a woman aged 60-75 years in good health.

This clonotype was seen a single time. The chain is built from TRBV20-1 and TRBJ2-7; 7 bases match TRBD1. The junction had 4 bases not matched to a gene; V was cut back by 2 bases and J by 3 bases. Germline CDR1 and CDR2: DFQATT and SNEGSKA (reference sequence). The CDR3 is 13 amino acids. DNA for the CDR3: TGCAGTGCTAGACTCAGGGGGTTCTACGAGCAGTACTTC. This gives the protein CSARLRGFYEQYF.

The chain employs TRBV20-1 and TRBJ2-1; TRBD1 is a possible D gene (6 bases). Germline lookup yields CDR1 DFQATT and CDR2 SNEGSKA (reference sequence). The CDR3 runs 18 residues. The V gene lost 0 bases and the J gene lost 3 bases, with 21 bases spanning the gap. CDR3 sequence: CSARDLRQTGPIYNEQFF. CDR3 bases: TGCAGTGCTAGAGATCTACGTCAGACAGGACCAATCTACAATGAGCAGTTCTTC.

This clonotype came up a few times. CDR3 loop: CSAGGQTQFF. Written as DNA, the CDR3 is TGCAGCGCAGGGGGACAGACCCAGTTCTTC. The chain combines TRBV29-1 with TRBJ2-1; 7 bases align to TRBD1. V was pared by 7 bases and J by 13 bases, with 7 bases of the junction left unmatched. Germline CDR1 reads SQVTM; CDR2 reads ANQGSEA. The CDR3 contains 10 residues.

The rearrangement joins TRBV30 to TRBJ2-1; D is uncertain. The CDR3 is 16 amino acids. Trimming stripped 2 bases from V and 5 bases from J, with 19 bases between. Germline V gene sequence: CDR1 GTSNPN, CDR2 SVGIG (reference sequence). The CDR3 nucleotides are TGTGCCTGGAGTCCCCCCCATATTAGACCGGACAATGAGCAGTTCTTC. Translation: CAWSPPHIRPDNEQFF.

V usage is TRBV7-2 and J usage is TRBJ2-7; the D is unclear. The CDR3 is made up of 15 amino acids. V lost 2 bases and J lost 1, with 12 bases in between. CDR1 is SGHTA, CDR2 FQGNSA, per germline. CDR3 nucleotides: TGTGCCAGCAGCTTATCCGAGGATAGTTCCTACGAGCAGTACTTC. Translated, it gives CASSLSEDSSYEQYF.

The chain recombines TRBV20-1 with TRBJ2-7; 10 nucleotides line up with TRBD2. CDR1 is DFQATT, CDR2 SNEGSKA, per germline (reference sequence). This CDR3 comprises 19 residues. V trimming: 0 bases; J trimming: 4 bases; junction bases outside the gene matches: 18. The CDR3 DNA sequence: TGCAGTGCTAGAGATTTAAGGACTAGCGGATCCCGCTCGGGTTACGAGCAGTACTTC. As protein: CSARDLRTSGSRSGYEQYF.

The CDR3 spells CASSLDGATEAFF. For the CDR3, the DNA is TGCGCCAGCAGCTTGGATGGAGCCACTGAAGCTTTCTTT. This sequence joins TRBV5-1 and TRBJ1-1; D not certain. Between the trimmed V and J ends, which lost 0 bases and 4 bases, there was a span of 7 bases. The CDR3 consists of 13 residues. Germline CDR1 and CDR2: SGHRS and YFSETQ.

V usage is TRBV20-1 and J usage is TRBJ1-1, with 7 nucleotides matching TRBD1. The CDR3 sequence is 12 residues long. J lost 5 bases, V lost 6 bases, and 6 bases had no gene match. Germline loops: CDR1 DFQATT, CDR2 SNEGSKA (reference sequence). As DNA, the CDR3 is TGCAGTGCCGACAGGGTTTATACTGAAGCTTTCTTT. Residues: CSADRVYTEAFF.

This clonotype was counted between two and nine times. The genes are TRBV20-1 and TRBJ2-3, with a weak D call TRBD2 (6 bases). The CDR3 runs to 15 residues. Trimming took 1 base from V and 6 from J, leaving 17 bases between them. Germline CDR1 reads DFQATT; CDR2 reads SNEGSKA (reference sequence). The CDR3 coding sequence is TGCAGTGCTAGAGCCTTAGCTAGAGGGAGGGATACGCAGTATTTT. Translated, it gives CSARALARGRDTQYF.

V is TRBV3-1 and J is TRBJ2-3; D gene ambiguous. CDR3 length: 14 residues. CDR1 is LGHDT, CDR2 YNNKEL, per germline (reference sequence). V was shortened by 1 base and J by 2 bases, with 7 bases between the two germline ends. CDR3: CASSQVTPTDTQYF. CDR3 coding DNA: TGTGCCAGCAGCCAAGTAACGCCCACAGATACGCAGTATTTT.

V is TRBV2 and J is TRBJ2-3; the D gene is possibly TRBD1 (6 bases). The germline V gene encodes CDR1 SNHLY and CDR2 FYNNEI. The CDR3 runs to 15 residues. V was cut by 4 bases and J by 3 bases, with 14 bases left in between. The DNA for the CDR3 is TGTGCCAGCAGTGGCCAGGGGATTTCGACAGATACGCAGTATTTT. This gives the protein CASSGQGISTDTQYF.

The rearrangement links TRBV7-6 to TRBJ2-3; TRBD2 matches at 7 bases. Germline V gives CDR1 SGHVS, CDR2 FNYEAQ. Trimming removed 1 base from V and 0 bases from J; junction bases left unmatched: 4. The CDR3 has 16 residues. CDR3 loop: CASSLGGGPSTDTQYF. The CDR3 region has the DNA TGTGCCAGCAGCTTAGGCGGGGGTCCTAGCACAGATACGCAGTATTTT.

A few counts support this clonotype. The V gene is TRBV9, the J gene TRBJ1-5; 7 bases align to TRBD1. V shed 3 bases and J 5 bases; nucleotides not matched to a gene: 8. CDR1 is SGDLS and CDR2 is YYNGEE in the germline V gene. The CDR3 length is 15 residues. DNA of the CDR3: TGTGCCAGCAGCGAGGGGACAGTGGAGGATCAGCCCCAGCATTTT. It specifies CASSEGTVEDQPQHF.

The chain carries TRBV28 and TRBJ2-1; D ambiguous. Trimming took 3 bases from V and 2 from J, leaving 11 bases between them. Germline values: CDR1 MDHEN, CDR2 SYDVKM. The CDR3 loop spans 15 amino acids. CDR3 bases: TGTGCCAGCAGTTTGTGGAAGATTGCCTACAATGAGCAGTTCTTC. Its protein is CASSLWKIAYNEQFF.

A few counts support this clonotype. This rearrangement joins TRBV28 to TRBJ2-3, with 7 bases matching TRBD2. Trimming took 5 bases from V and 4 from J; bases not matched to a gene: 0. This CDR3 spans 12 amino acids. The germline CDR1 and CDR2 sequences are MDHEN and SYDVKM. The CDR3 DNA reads TGTGCCAGCAGTACTAGCGCAGATACGCAGTATTTT. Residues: CASSTSADTQYF.

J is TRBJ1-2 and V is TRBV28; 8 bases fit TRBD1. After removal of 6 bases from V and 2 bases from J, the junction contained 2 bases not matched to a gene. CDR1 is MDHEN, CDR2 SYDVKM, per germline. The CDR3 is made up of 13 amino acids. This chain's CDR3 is CASRQGENYGYTF. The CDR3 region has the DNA TGTGCCAGCAGACAGGGGGAGAACTATGGCTACACCTTC.

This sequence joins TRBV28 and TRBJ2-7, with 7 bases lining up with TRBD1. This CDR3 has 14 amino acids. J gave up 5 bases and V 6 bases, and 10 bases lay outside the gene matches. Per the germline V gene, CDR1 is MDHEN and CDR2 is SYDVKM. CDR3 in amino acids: CASRDRAFGHEQYF. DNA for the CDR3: TGTGCCAGCAGAGACAGGGCTTTCGGCCACGAGCAGTACTTC. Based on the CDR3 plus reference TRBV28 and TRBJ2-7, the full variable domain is DVKVTQSSRYLVKRTGEKVFLECVQDMDHENMFWYRQDPGLGLRLIYFSYDVKMKEKGDIPEGYSVSREKKERFSLILESASTNQTSMYLCASRDRAFGHEQYFGPGTRLTVT.

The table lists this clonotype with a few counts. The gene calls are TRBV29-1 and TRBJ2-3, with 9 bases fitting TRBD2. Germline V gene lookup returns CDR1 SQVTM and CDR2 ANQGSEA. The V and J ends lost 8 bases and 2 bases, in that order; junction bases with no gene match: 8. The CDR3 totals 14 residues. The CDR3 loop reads CSSGAGGLTDTQYF. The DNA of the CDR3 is TGCAGCTCTGGGGCGGGAGGGCTCACAGATACGCAGTATTTT.

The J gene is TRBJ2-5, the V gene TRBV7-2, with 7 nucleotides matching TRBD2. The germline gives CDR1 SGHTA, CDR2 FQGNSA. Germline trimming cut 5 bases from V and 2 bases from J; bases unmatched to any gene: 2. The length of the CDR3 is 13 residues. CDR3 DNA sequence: TGTGCCAGCAGCACCGGGAGGCAAGAGACCCAGTACTTC. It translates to CASSTGRQETQYF.

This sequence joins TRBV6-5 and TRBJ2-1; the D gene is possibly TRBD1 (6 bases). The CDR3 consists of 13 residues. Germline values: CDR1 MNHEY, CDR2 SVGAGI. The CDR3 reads CAAKTGLSNEQFF. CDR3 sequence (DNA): TGTGCAGCAAAAACAGGGTTGAGCAATGAGCAGTTCTTC.

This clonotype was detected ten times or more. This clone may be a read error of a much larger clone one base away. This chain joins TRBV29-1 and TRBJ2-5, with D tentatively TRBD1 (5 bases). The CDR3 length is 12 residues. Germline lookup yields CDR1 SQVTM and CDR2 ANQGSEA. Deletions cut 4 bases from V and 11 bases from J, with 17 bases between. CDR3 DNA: TGCAGCGTTGTGGGGCCAGGCAATGAGCAGTACTTC. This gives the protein CSVVGPGNEQYF. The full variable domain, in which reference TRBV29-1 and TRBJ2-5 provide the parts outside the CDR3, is SAVISQKPSRDICQRGTSLTIQCQVDSQVTMMFWYRQQPGQSLTLIATANQGSEATYESGFVIDKFPISRPNLTFSTLTVSNMSPEDSSIYLCSVVGPGNEQYFGPGTRLLVL.

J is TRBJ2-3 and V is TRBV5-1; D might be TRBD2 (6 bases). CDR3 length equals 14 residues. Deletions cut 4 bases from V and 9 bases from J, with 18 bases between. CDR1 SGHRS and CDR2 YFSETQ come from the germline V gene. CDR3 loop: CASSPTGLSGTQYF. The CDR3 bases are TGCGCCAGCAGCCCAACGGGACTGTCCGGGACGCAGTATTTT.

The CDR3 DNA sequence: TGTGCCAGCAGTGGACAGCACTCAAACACCGGGGAGCTGTTTTTT. Its protein product is CASSGQHSNTGELFF. V usage is TRBV2 and J usage is TRBJ2-2; D possibly corresponds to TRBD1 (5 bases). V lost 4 bases and J lost 2, with 11 bases in between. Germline lookup yields CDR1 SNHLY and CDR2 FYNNEI. CDR3 length: 15 amino acids.

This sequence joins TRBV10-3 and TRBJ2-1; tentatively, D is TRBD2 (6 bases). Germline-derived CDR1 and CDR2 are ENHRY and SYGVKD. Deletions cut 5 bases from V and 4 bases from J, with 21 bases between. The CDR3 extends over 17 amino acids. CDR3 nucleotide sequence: TGTGCCATCAGTAAAATCCGACTAGTGACAGAATACAATGAGCAGTTCTTC. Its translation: CAISKIRLVTEYNEQFF.

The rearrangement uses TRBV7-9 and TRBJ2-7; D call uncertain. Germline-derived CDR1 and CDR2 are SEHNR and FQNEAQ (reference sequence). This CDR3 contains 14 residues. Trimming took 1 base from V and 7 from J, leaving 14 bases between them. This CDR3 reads CASSLDGWGGEQYF. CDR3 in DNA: TGTGCCAGCAGCTTAGATGGTTGGGGTGGGGAGCAGTACTTC.